This is a list of T cell receptor beta chains from one sample in a study of shared T cell receptors in the human thymus. Here immunoSEQ multiplex PCR was the method, and the copy in TCRdb shows in-frame clones only, minus some. The sample gives 600,000 to 900,000 clones, approximately 85% of which show up once; about 0.0098% is in the top ten. Another study also made use of these data, one on human thymus T cells.

The sequencing input was thymocytes. The source of these receptors is a girl less than two years old with a congenital heart defect. CDR3s include the opening cysteine and the closing phenylalanine or tryptophan.

length: 13
V: TRBV27
J: TRBJ2-3
CDR3: CASSLPHTDTQYF

length: 15
V: TRBV6-5
J: TRBJ2-7
CDR3: CASSAGLVSLGEQYF

length: 13
V: TRBV27
J: TRBJ2-1
CDR3: CASSLGGVGEQFF

length: 13
V: TRBV5-6
J: TRBJ1-2
CDR3: CASSGGQDSGYTF

length: 21
V: TRBV19
J: TRBJ2-3
CDR3: CASSPKFLAGGTCKSTDTQYF

length: 15
V: TRBV4-3
J: TRBJ2-7
CDR3: CASSQDRGRTKEQYF

length: 11
V: TRBV6-1
J: TRBJ2-7
CDR3: CASSATGEQYF

length: 13
V: TRBV5-6
J: TRBJ2-7
CDR3: CASSCQGSYEQYF

length: 14
V: TRBV10-1
J: TRBJ1-4
CDR3: CASSDGTGDEKLFF

length: 15
V: TRBV7-9
J: TRBJ1-2
CDR3: CASSQPGQRLPEYTF

length: 16
V: TRBV6-1
J: TRBJ2-2
CDR3: CASSVPGTRNTGELFF

length: 17
V: TRBV14
J: TRBJ1-1
CDR3: CASSRPPGQGTDTEAFF

length: 15
V: TRBV7-8
J: TRBJ2-2
CDR3: CASSLGVQGAGELFF

length: 13
V: TRBV6-1
J: TRBJ1-1
CDR3: CASSEAGQSEAFF

length: 14
V: TRBV6-1
J: TRBJ1-2
CDR3: CASSTDRDYYGYTF

length: 15
V: TRBV25-1
J: TRBJ1-4
CDR3: CASSESYRGGLKLFF

length: 13
V: TRBV7-9
J: TRBJ1-2
CDR3: CASSFSSNYGYTF

length: 16
V: TRBV7-8
J: TRBJ2-5
CDR3: CASSLDPGREAGTQYF

length: 19
V: TRBV7-2
J: TRBJ2-3
CDR3: CASTLYRGPLPGHTDTQYF

length: 13
V: TRBV6-5
J: TRBJ2-7
CDR3: CASSYSGDYEQYF

length: 14
V: TRBV7-9
J: TRBJ2-2
CDR3: CASSQSGGAGELFF

length: 18
V: TRBV28
J: TRBJ2-1
CDR3: CASSPQPWGGGPYNEQFF

length: 13
V: TRBV6-6
J: TRBJ1-1
CDR3: CASRPRVNTEAFF

length: 18
V: TRBV27
J: TRBJ1-1
CDR3: CASSLARGETQHHTEAFF

length: 17
V: TRBV2
J: TRBJ2-1
CDR3: CASSEIGGQGLHNEQFF

length: 17
V: TRBV15
J: TRBJ2-7
CDR3: CATSRDYTGRITYEQYF

length: 15
V: TRBV5-1
J: TRBJ1-6
CDR3: CASSLRGQGNSPLHF

length: 18
V: TRBV5-5
J: TRBJ1-4
CDR3: CASSFFRDRVWCSEKLFF

length: 15
V: TRBV25-1
J: TRBJ1-5
CDR3: CASSEQGDSNQPQHF

length: 15
V: TRBV5-8
J: TRBJ2-3
CDR3: CASSPTGGSTDTQYF

length: 12
V: TRBV2
J: TRBJ1-1
CDR3: CASLGTDTEAFF

length: 16
V: TRBV12-5
J: TRBJ1-2
CDR3: CASGPSTDSLNYGYTF

length: 20
V: TRBV4-1
J: TRBJ2-7
CDR3: CASSQESGTGDGSGTYEQYF

length: 14
V: TRBV25-1
J: TRBJ2-7
CDR3: CASSRTLSSYEQYF

length: 15
V: TRBV6-5
J: TRBJ2-4
CDR3: CASSPLGRVKNIQYF

length: 11
V: TRBV4-1
J: TRBJ1-6
CDR3: CASSQDRDYHF

length: 16
V: TRBV6-6
J: TRBJ1-5
CDR3: CASSSATGGSRQPQHF

length: 14
V: TRBV27
J: TRBJ1-1
CDR3: CASSYRGWGTEAFF

length: 15
V: TRBV6-1
J: TRBJ1-5
CDR3: CASSLYRGLKQPQHF

length: 15
V: TRBV5-1
J: TRBJ1-3
CDR3: CASSHAQGSGNTIYF

length: 14
V: TRBV9
J: TRBJ1-6
CDR3: CASSAGDYNSPLHF

length: 16
V: TRBV5-5
J: TRBJ1-6
CDR3: CASSFVRSSYNSPLHF

length: 19
V: TRBV27
J: TRBJ1-6
CDR3: CASSPINRDMSSYNSPLHF

length: 14
V: TRBV7-3
J: TRBJ2-1
CDR3: CASSLTFRGNEQFF

length: 13
V: TRBV5-1
J: TRBJ1-1
CDR3: CASSPKEGGEAFF

length: 15
V: TRBV11-2
J: TRBJ2-3
CDR3: CASSFSGGRTDTQYF

length: 17
V: TRBV5-6
J: TRBJ2-2
CDR3: CASSYGTPRSLTGELFF

length: 14
V: TRBV11-2
J: TRBJ2-3
CDR3: CASSPGQGTDTQYF

length: 13
V: TRBV5-4
J: TRBJ1-1
CDR3: CASSPQGNTEAFF

length: 16
V: TRBV27
J: TRBJ2-7
CDR3: CASSKLGQGGPYEQYF

length: 13
V: TRBV6-5
J: TRBJ2-3
CDR3: CASSPQGVDTQYF